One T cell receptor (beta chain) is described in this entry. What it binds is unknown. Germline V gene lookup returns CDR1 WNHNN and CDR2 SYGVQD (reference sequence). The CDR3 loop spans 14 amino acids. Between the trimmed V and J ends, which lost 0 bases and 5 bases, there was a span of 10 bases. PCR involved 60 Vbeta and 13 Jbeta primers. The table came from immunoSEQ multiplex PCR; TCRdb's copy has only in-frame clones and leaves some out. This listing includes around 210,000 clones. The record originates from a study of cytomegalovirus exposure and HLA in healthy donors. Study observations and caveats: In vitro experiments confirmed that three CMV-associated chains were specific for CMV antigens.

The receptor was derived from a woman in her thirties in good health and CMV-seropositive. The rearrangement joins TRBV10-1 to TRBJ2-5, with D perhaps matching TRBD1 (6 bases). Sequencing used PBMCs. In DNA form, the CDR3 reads TGCGCCAGCAGTGAGTCGGGGGCATCGGAGACCCAGTACTTC. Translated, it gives CASSESGASETQYF.